This TCR beta chain was documented in a study of cytomegalovirus exposure and HLA in healthy donors. Study-level results: The authors later found most CMV-associated TCR beta chains appeared HLA-restricted.

CDR1 is LNHDA and CDR2 is SQIVND in the germline V gene (reference sequence). The CDR3 is 11 amino acids. V lost 3 bases and J 16 bases, leaving 13 bases between the germline ends. This clone appeared a few times. Its specificity is not known. Amplification used 60 Vbeta primers and 13 Jbeta primers. This table comes from immunoSEQ multiplex PCR, and its TCRdb copy is limited to in-frame clones, with some not included. This sample has 150,000 to 170,000 clones; roughly 80% occur once, and the top ten carry over 6%. J is TRBJ2-1 and V is TRBV19; weak D call: TRBD1 (6 bases). Input material: PBMCs. The origin of this receptor is a man aged 30 to 39 in good health and CMV-seropositive. The CDR3 coding sequence is TGTGCCAGTAGTATGGGACAAGGCAGTTTCTTC. This sequence encodes CASSMGQGSFF.